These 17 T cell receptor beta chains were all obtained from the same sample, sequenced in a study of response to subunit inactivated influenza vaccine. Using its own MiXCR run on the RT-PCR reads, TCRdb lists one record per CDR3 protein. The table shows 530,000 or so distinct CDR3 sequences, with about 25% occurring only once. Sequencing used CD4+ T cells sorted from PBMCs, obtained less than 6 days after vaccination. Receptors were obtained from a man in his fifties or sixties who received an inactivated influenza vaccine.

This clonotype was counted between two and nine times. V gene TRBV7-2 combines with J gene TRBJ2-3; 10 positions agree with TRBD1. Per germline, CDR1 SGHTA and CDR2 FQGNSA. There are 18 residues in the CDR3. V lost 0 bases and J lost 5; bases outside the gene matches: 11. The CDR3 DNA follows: TGTGCCAGCAGCTTAGCGACAGGGGGCCGGGGGTTGGTAGATACGCAGTATTTT. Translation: CASSLATGGRGLVDTQYF.

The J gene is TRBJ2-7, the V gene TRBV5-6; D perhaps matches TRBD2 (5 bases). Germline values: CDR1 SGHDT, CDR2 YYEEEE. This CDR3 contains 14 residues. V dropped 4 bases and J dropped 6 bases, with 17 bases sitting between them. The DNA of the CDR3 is TGTGCCAGCAGCACCCAATGGGCGGCGGGCGAGCAGTACTTC. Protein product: CASSTQWAAGEQYF.

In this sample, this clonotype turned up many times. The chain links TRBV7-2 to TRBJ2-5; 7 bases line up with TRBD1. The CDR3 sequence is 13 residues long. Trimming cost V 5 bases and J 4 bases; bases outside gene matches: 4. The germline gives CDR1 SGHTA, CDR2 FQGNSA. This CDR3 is CASSLGQRETQYF. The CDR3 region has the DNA TGTGCCAGCAGCCTGGGACAGAGAGAGACCCAGTACTTC.

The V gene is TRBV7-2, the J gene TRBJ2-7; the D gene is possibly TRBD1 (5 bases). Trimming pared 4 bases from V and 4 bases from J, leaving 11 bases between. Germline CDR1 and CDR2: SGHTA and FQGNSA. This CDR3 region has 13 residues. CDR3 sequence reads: CASSSETAYEQYF. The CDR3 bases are TGTGCCAGCAGCTCGGAGACAGCGTACGAGCAGTACTTC.

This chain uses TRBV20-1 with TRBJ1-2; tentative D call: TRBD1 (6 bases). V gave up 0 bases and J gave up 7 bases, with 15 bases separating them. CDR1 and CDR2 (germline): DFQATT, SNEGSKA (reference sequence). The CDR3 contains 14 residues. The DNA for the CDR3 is TGCAGTGCTAGAGACAGGGGAAGCCTAGGTGGCTACACCTTC. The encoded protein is CSARDRGSLGGYTF.

DNA for the CDR3: TGCAGTGCTAGTGGCCTGCCTGACAGACACACAGATACGCAGTATTTT. Translation gives CSASGLPDRHTDTQYF. The rearrangement links TRBV20-1 to TRBJ2-3; maybe TRBD1 (5 bases). V was cut by 3 bases and J by 2 bases, with 18 bases left in between. The CDR3 runs 16 residues. Germline V gene lookup returns CDR1 DFQATT and CDR2 SNEGSKA (reference sequence).

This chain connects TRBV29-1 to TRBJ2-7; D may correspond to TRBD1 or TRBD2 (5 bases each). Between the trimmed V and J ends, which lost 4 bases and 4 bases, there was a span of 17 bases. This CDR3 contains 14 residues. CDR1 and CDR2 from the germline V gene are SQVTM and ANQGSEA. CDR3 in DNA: TGCAGCGTTGGGGGTCCAGGGAGTACTTACGAGCAGTACTTC. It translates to CSVGGPGSTYEQYF.

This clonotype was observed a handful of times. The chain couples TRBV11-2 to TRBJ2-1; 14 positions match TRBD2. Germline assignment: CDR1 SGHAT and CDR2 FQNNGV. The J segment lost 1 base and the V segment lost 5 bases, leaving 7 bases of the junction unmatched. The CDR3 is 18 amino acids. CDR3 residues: CASSVTGTSGGSYNEQFF. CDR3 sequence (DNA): TGTGCCAGCAGCGTAACCGGGACTAGCGGGGGTTCCTACAATGAGCAGTTCTTC.

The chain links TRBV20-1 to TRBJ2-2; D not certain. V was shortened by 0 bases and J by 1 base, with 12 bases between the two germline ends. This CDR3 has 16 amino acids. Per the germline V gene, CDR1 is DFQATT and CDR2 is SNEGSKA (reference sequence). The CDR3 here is CSARDPGPGNTGELFF. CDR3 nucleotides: TGCAGTGCTAGAGATCCAGGTCCGGGGAACACCGGGGAGCTGTTTTTT.

The CDR3 spells CASSSGGPHNEQFF. The CDR3 DNA reads as TGTGCCAGCAGCTCGGGGGGGCCCCACAATGAGCAGTTCTTC. V gene TRBV7-2 combines with J gene TRBJ2-1; 8 bases agree with TRBD2. Unmatched junction bases numbered 4, after V lost 4 bases and J lost 5 bases. The CDR3 is 14 amino acids. CDR1 is SGHTA, CDR2 FQGNSA, per germline. Based on the CDR3 plus reference TRBV7-2 and TRBJ2-1, the full variable domain is GAGVSQSPSNKVTEKGKDVELRCDPISGHTALYWYRQSLGQGLEFLIYFQGNSAPDKSGLPSDRFSAERTGGSVSTLTIQRTQQEDSAVYLCASSSGGPHNEQFFGPGTRLTVL.

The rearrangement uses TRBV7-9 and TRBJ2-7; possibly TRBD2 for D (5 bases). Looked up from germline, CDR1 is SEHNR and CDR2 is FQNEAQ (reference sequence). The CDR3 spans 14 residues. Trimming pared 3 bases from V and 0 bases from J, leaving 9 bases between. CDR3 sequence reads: CASSLDFTSYEQYF. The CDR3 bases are TGTGCCAGCAGCTTGGACTTCACCTCCTACGAGCAGTACTTC.

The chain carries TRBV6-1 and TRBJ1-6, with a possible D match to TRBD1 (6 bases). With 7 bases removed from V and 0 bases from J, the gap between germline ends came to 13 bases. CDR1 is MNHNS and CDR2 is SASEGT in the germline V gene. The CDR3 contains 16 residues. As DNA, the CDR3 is TGTGCCAGCAAGAGACAGGCGAGCTCCTATAATTCACCCCTCCACTTT. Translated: CASKRQASSYNSPLHF.

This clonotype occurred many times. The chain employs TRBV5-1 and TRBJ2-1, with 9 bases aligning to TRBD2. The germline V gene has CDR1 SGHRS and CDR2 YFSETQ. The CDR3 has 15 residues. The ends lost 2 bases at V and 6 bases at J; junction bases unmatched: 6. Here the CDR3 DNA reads TGCGCCAGCAGCTTTTTGGCGGGAGGGGGCAATGAGCAGTTCTTC. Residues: CASSFLAGGGNEQFF.

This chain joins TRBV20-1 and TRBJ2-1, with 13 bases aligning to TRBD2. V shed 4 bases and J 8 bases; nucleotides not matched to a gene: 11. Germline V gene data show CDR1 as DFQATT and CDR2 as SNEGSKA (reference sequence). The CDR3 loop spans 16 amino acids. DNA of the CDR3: TGCAGTGCTACCGGGACGGCCGGACTAGCGGGAGATGAGCAGTTCTTC. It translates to CSATGTAGLAGDEQFF.

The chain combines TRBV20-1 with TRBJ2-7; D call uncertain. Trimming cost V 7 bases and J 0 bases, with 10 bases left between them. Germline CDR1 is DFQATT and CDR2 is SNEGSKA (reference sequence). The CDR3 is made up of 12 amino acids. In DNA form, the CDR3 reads TGCAGTGGGCGGACGGACTCCTACGAGCAGTACTTC. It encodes CSGRTDSYEQYF.

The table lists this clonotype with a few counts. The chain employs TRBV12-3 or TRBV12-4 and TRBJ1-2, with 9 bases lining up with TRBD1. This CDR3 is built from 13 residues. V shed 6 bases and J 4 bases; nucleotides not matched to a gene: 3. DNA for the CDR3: TGTGCCAGCAGGGGACAGGGTTCCTATGGCTACACCTTC. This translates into CASRGQGSYGYTF.

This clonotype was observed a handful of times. In nucleotides, the CDR3 is TGTGCCAGCTCCCGGGACCACTACGAGCAGTACTTC. This translates into CASSRDHYEQYF. The rearrangement joins TRBV18 to TRBJ2-7; D is possibly TRBD1 or TRBD2 (5 bases each). Germline lookup yields CDR1 KGHSH and CDR2 LQKENI. The germline V and J ends were trimmed by 6 bases and 3 bases, with 9 bases remaining between them. This CDR3 has 12 residues.